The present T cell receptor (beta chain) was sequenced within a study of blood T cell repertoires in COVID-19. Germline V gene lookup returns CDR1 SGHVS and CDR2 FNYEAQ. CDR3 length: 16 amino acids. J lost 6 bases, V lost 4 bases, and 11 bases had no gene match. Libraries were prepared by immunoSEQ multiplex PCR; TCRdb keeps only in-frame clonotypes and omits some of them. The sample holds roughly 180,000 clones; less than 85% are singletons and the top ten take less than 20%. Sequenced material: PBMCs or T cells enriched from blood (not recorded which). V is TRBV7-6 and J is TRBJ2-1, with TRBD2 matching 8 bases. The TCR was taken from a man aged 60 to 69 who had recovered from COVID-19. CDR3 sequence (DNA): TGTGCCAGCAGCTCATATCCCCGGGAGGGGGGCAATGAGCAGTTCTTC. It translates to CASSSYPREGGNEQFF.